A selection of T cell receptor beta chains follows, all from one sample in a study of blood T cell repertoires in COVID-19. The repertoire was sequenced with immunoSEQ multiplex PCR; TCRdb's copy has only in-frame clones and lacks some. The table lists some 110,000 clones, 84% of them singletons. The sample comprised PBMCs or T cells enriched from blood (not recorded which). All receptors derive from a woman in her twenties or thirties who had recovered from COVID-19. Both conserved end residues are part of each CDR3. Each record gives: CDR3 length, J gene, V gene, CDR3 protein.

13 | TRBJ2-3 | TRBV7-2 | CASSSSGWDTQYF
12 | TRBJ1-6 | TRBV3-1/TRBV3-2 | CASSPRVRPLHF
15 | TRBJ2-3 | TRBV2 | CASRGERTSTDTQYF
17 | TRBJ2-3 | TRBV5-4 | CASSLGGASGATDTQYF
13 | TRBJ2-1 | TRBV4-1 | CASSQAPVYEQFF
15 | TRBJ2-7 | TRBV5-5 | CASSARTGIADEQYF
12 | TRBJ1-2 | TRBV12-3/TRBV12-4 | CASSLHSNGYTF
12 | TRBJ1-3 | TRBV29-1 | CSATRSGNTIYF
16 | TRBJ2-7 | TRBV18 | CASSPPLTSGAYEQYF
17 | TRBJ2-7 | TRBV28 | CASSYLYRDKGTYEQYF
19 | TRBJ2-7 | TRBV7-2 | CASSDAGGKSKPNSYEQYF
16 | TRBJ2-1 | TRBV7-8 | CASSLARPSGYNEQFF
14 | TRBJ2-5 | TRBV7-9 | CASSPPQGGETQYF
14 | TRBJ1-1 | TRBV19 | CASESGQLNTEAFF
14 | TRBJ1-2 | TRBV28 | CATRNPTAPYGYTF
14 | TRBJ1-6 | TRBV30 | CAWSRGSYNSPLHF
15 | TRBJ1-5 | TRBV6-2/TRBV6-3 | CASSLRGYGNQPQHF
14 | TRBJ1-2 | TRBV24-1 | CATSEGQGAYGYTF
14 | TRBJ1-6 | TRBV2 | CASRGRDSNSPLHF
16 | TRBJ2-1 | TRBV6-2/TRBV6-3 | CASSGAGGPRGNEQFF
13 | TRBJ1-1 | TRBV7-3 | CASSYNRGTEAFF
14 | TRBJ2-5 | TRBV20-1 | CSASPPGGVETQYF
13 | TRBJ2-7 | TRBV7-2 | CASSSSGSYEQYF
13 | TRBJ2-5 | TRBV29-1 | CSVDSGQAQTQYF
17 | TRBJ2-1 | TRBV5-1 | CASSLAGLAGTYNEQFF
16 | TRBJ2-1 | TRBV7-8 | CASSLDENSKRRKQFF
15 | TRBJ1-5 | TRBV7-6 | CASSLEDRGTQPQHF
15 | TRBJ1-5 | TRBV11-2 | CASSLDGRGNQPQHF
14 | TRBJ2-7 | TRBV4-1 | CASSRPGQGDEQYF
17 | TRBJ2-3 | TRBV3-1/TRBV3-2 | CASSQGFEGANTDTQYF
15 | TRBJ2-5 | TRBV19 | CASTVSDSERETQYF
16 | TRBJ2-3 | TRBV13 | CASSLSAGGRTDTQYF
14 | TRBJ2-3 | TRBV18 | CASSPSSSTDTQYF
20 | TRBJ2-7 | TRBV7-2 | CASSLALRVGQLRNYYEQYF
15 | TRBJ2-7 | TRBV6-5 | CASSSGTPKAYEQYF